This TCR beta chain was documented in a study of identical twins. The study, taken as a whole, reports: Cross-sectional statistical analysis was relied on for the conclusions, without the same donors being followed. Invariant MAIT and iNKT cells are populations that could partly confound zero-insertion analyses. Out-of-frame TCR alpha sharing in monozygotic twins exceeded recombination model predictions.

Losses at the gene ends were 6 bases for V and 2 bases for J; bases not matched to a gene: 7. The CDR3 is made up of 14 amino acids. Germline CDR1 and CDR2: SQVTM and ANQGSEA. In the case of this clonotype: Antigen: not known.

TCRdb fed the 5' RACE reads into MiXCR, producing one record per CDR3 protein. Of more than 350,000 distinct CDR3 sequences listed, approximately 8.7% are singletons. The rearrangement uses TRBV29-1 and TRBJ2-5, with 9 nucleotides matching TRBD1. The source of this sequence is a woman aged 45-59 years in good health. Source material: naive T cells sorted from blood. The CDR3 reads CSVAGTGKQETQYF. The CDR3 DNA reads as TGCAGCGTCGCCGGGACAGGGAAACAAGAGACCCAGTACTTC.